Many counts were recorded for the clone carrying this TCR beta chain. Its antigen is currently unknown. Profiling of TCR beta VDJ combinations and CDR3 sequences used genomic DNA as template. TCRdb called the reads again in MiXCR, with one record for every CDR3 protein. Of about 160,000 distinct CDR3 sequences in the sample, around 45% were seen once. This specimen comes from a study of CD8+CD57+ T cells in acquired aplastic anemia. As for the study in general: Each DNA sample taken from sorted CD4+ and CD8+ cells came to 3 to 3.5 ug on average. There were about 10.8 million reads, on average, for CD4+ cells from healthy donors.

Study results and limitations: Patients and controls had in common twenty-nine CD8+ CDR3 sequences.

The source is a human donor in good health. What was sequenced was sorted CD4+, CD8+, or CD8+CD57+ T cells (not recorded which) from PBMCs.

The CDR3 DNA reads TGCAGTGCTAGCGGTCTAGCCAATGAGCAGTTCTTC. It is translated as CSASGLANEQFF. The chain uses TRBV20-1 and TRBJ2-1; a weak D match, TRBD2 (5 bases). The CDR3 is 12 amino acids. From germline, CDR1 is DFQATT and CDR2 SNEGSKA (reference sequence). Trimming left V 3 bases short and J 6 bases short, with 9 bases between.